The T cell receptor (beta chain) under discussion was sequenced for a study of CD8+ T cells in alopecia areata (dated by TCRdb to the late 2010s). In terms of the full investigation: The study used high-throughput TCRbeta sequencing to examine T cell clonal expansion in alopecia areata, in both the C3H/HeJ mouse model and human patients. immunoSEQ multiplex PCR using 35 Vbeta forward primers and 13 Jbeta reverse primers was used to amplify TCRbeta CDR3 regions. RNA came from the PAXgene miRNA kit for fixed scalp, the miRNeasy kit for PBMCs, and the RNeasy kit for mouse skin. Scalp clonality was compared across normal scalp (n=4), patchy alopecia areata scalp (n=8), and alopecia totalis/universalis scalp (n=8). Human TCRbeta sequencing covered scalp tissue and sorted CD4+ and CD8+ peripheral blood T cells from patchy and totalis/universalis alopecia areata patients and healthy controls.

Lesional scalp punch biopsies and peripheral blood were collected from alopecia areata patients. PBMCs were isolated by density centrifugation and stained for CD3, CD4 and CD8, after which CD4+ and CD8+ T cells were sorted on a FACSAria. The untreated alopecia areata patients were recruited through a multicenter biomarker study. In four to six patients from the biomarker study, the blood CD8+ T cells went through an additional sort into NKG2D-low and NKG2D-high fractions. Broader findings and caveats from the paper: Compared with mice, TCR sequences shared between patients were less clear, possibly partly because of HLA diversity across the patient population. Scalp TCR repertoire analysis is complicated because resident alphabeta T cells in normal human skin are also sequenced, whereas mouse skin is dominated by gammadelta T cells. Lesional scalp, especially in alopecia totalis/universalis, showed higher clonality and more expanded CD8+ clones than normal scalp, suggesting antigenic drive.

Comment on this clone: Its antigen is not yet known. No clone much larger than this one lies a single base away; base qualities are absent.

Libraries came from the immunoSEQ multiplex PCR assay. RNA was extracted from all samples and reverse transcribed into cDNA, which served as template for TCR sequencing. First-strand cDNA was synthesized using SuperScript III with a 2:1 mix of oligo-dT and random hexamers. A synthetic immune receptor repertoire was used to gauge amplification bias, and whatever bias remained was removed computationally. In the original analysis: Raw reads were preprocessed to remove errors, and CDR3 was defined by IMGT conventions from the conserved cysteine to phenylalanine. To get clonality, Shannon entropy was normalized by log2 of the number of productive unique TCRs and the result was subtracted from 1. CD4 or CD8 identity of scalp clones was inferred by cross-referencing scalp TCRbeta sequences with sorted blood CD4 and CD8 repertoires. This is the immuneACCESS table as TCRdb keeps it, with only in-frame sequences that have V and J called. A part of the clones is gone; compared with another copy, unresolved V genes explain less than half, and the rest is unexplained. D and trimming were read from the DNA, whereas the V and J calls and clone size are those reported in that table. The sample includes around 82,000 clones, with roughly 51% observed a single time. The ten biggest clones cover 5.5% to 6.5% of the sample.

V is shortened by 4 bases, J by 3 bases, and the region joining them spans 13 bases. From its cysteine to its phenylalanine, the CDR3 spans 15 amino acids. The CDR3 DNA has 45 bases and is translated from base 1. The chain links TRBV23-1 with TRBJ2-1; TRBD2 is a weak D gene call, 5 bases matching. TRBV23-1 is treated as an ORF (open reading frame) with a function not yet certain. This TCR was sampled from a human donor with alopecia areata. Input material: NKG2D-high CD8+ T cells sorted from blood. What the cell subset or site label conveys for this sample: sorted CD8+ NKG2D-high blood T cells. The CDR3: CASSPTRAHYNEQFF. The sequenced DNA: TGCGCCAGCAGTCCCACGAGGGCACACTACAATGAGCAGTTCTTC.